This T cell receptor (beta chain) was sequenced during a study of cytomegalovirus exposure and HLA in healthy donors. Across the study: About 84% of roughly 430 genotyped donors fell in the Caucasian-associated ancestry cluster.

CDR1 KGHSH and CDR2 LQKENI come from the germline V gene. V lost 1 base and J 2 bases, leaving 12 bases between the germline ends. The CDR3 runs 15 residues. On this clone itself: The antigen is unknown.

Study results and caveats: Most CMV-associated TCR beta chains appeared HLA-restricted in a later analysis. Cytomegalovirus-associated status was assigned to 150 or so TCR beta chains.

PCR was performed using 60 Vbeta and 13 Jbeta primers. The protocol was immunoSEQ multiplex PCR, while the TCRdb copy is restricted to in-frame clones and leaves out a portion. The table includes about 190,000 clones, 65% to 85% detected once. The clonotype was recovered from a man aged 18 to 29 in good health and CMV-seronegative. The sequencing input was PBMCs. This rearrangement joins TRBV18 to TRBJ2-7; D remains ambiguous. The CDR3 sequence is CASSPRHPEPYEQYF. The CDR3 DNA sequence: TGTGCCAGCTCACCACGACACCCGGAACCCTACGAGCAGTACTTC.